Each of the 14 T cell receptor beta chains below was sequenced from the same sample in a study of sequential checkpoint blockade in melanoma. The protocol was immunoSEQ multiplex PCR, while the TCRdb copy is restricted to in-frame clones and leaves out a portion. Among 40,000 or so clones listed, 80% to 90% were seen once. The treatment: randomized to nivolumab then ipilimumab (arm A) or the reverse (arm B). The sample was CD8+ T cells sorted from blood (inferred from file names), taken from a patient given nivolumab and ipilimumab in sequence. The receptors come from a human donor with melanoma.

This clone was observed a few times. The chain couples TRBV7-9 to TRBJ1-5; TRBD1 aligns across 7 bases. CDR1 SEHNR and CDR2 FQNEAQ come from the germline V gene (reference sequence). V gave up 4 bases and J gave up 7 bases; unmatched junction bases: 1. This CDR3 is 12 amino acids long. The CDR3 region has the DNA TGTGCCAGCAGCTCGACAGGGCAGCCCCAGCATTTT. Translating gives CASSSTGQPQHF. Full variable domain (rest looked up from reference TRBV7-9 and TRBJ1-5): DTGVSQNPRHKITKRGQNVTFRCDPISEHNRLYWYRQTLGQGPEFLTYFQNEAQLEKSRLLSDRFSAERPKGSFSTLEIQRTEQGDSAMYLCASSSTGQPQHFGDGTRLSIL.

The CDR3 DNA is TGTGCCAGTAGGCACCTATCCTATGGCTACACCTTC. It codes for CASRHLSYGYTF. This sequence joins TRBV19 and TRBJ1-2; no clear D. V gave up 6 bases and J gave up 4 bases, with 9 bases separating them. Germline values: CDR1 LNHDA, CDR2 SQIVND (reference sequence). This CDR3 has 12 amino acids. Using reference TRBV19 and TRBJ1-2 for the parts outside the CDR3, the full variable domain is DGGITQSPKYLFRKEGQNVTLSCEQNLNHDAMYWYRQDPGQGLRLIYYSQIVNDFQKGDIAEGYSVSREKKESFPLTVTSAQKNPTAFYLCASRHLSYGYTFGSGTRLTVV.

Note on this clone: The junction differs from germline at one of its ends, possibly a read error. This chain links TRBV29-1 with TRBJ2-1; 8 bases match TRBD1. Germline V CDR1 and CDR2: SQVTM, ANQGSEA. CDR3 length equals 13 residues. The CDR3 loop reads CSSEDRAYSEQFF. The CDR3 nucleotides read TGCAGCAGTGAGGACAGGGCCTACAGTGAGCAGTTCTTC.

The chain couples TRBV2 to TRBJ2-7, with 8 bases that match TRBD2. V was pared by 7 bases and J by 0 bases, with 5 bases of the junction left unmatched. Germline V gene lookup returns CDR1 SNHLY and CDR2 FYNNEI. CDR3 length: 14 amino acids. CDR3 protein: CASTGGQISYEQYF. The CDR3 DNA is TGTGCCAGCACGGGGGGGCAGATCTCCTACGAGCAGTACTTC.

V gene TRBV5-6 combines with J gene TRBJ2-7; maybe TRBD2 (5 bases). CDR1 is SGHDT, CDR2 YYEEEE, per germline. The CDR3 extends over 13 amino acids. V lost 3 bases and J lost 1, with 8 bases in between. The CDR3 here is CASSWTGSYEQYV. The CDR3, as DNA: TGTGCCAGCAGCTGGACTGGGTCCTACGAGCAGTACGTC.

The CDR3 nucleotides read TGTGCCAGCAGCAGCAGGGGGCTTGACAATGAGCAGTTCTTC. Translated: CASSSRGLDNEQFF. This sequence joins TRBV5-8 and TRBJ2-1; TRBD1 aligns across 8 bases. V trimming: 4 bases; J trimming: 5 bases; junction bases outside the gene matches: 5. The CDR3 loop spans 14 amino acids. Germline lookup yields CDR1 SGHTS and CDR2 YDEGEE.

This clone was counted a single time. This chain joins TRBV29-1 and TRBJ1-2, with D possibly being TRBD1 (6 bases). V was cut by 6 bases and J by 4 bases, with 18 bases left in between. The CDR3 contains 14 residues. Germline V gene lookup returns CDR1 SQVTM and CDR2 ANQGSEA. This chain's CDR3 is CSVAEPGHLYGYTF. For the CDR3, the DNA is TGCAGCGTCGCTGAACCGGGACACCTCTATGGCTACACCTTC.

The gene calls are TRBV7-8 and TRBJ2-3; D ambiguous. With 1 base removed from V and 6 bases from J, the gap between germline ends came to 17 bases. The V gene's germline CDR1 is SGHVS and CDR2 FQNEAQ. The CDR3 contains 16 residues. The CDR3 loop reads CASSLEDAVLMDTQYF. The CDR3 bases are TGTGCCAGCAGCTTAGAGGATGCGGTTCTCATGGATACGCAGTATTTT.

The chain recombines TRBV14 with TRBJ2-1; 7 bases fit TRBD2. This CDR3 is built from 16 residues. The germline gives CDR1 SGHDN, CDR2 FVKESK. The junction had 7 bases not matched to a gene; V was cut back by 1 base and J by 4 bases. CDR3 nucleotides: TGTGCCAGCAGCCAAGGCGGGCGGGAGTGGTACAATGAGCAGTTCTTC. Residues: CASSQGGREWYNEQFF.

This chain uses TRBV27 with TRBJ2-7; tentatively, D is TRBD1 (5 bases). Germline assignment: CDR1 MNHEY and CDR2 SMNVEV (reference sequence). V lost 3 bases to trimming and J lost 2 bases, with 11 bases between them. The length of the CDR3 is 14 residues. In DNA, the CDR3 is TGTGCCAGCAGTTTGGGGCAGACCCCCTACGAGCAGTACTTC. It encodes CASSLGQTPYEQYF.

The rearrangement uses TRBV5-5 and TRBJ2-7; D is possibly TRBD1 (6 bases). Germline V gene sequence: CDR1 SGHKS, CDR2 YYEKEE (reference sequence). V lost 4 bases, J lost 6 bases, and 14 bases lay in between. The CDR3 spans 13 residues. As DNA, the CDR3 is TGTGCCAGCAGCGGGGGCCTGGGTTCCGAGCAGTACGTC. It yields the protein CASSGGLGSEQYV.

The chain recombines TRBV7-9 with TRBJ1-2, with a weak D call TRBD1 (6 bases). Trimming cost V 1 base and J 7 bases, with 7 bases left between them. Germline CDR1 reads SEHNR; CDR2 reads FQNEAQ (reference sequence). This CDR3 is built from 12 residues. CDR3: CASSLGQAGYTF. The CDR3 DNA is TGTGCCAGCAGCTTAGGACAGGCTGGCTACACCTTC.

CDR3 sequence reads: CATSIGPGQVAYEQYF. As DNA, the CDR3 is TGTGCCACCAGCATTGGACCGGGACAGGTTGCCTACGAGCAGTACTTC. The chain uses TRBV15 and TRBJ2-7; TRBD1 matches 8 bases. The CDR3 length is 16 residues. V lost 4 bases and J lost 2; bases outside the gene matches: 10. CDR1 is LNHNV, CDR2 YYDKDF, per germline (reference sequence).

The chain couples TRBV7-9 to TRBJ2-1; D remains unclear. CDR1 and CDR2 from the germline V gene are SEHNR and FQNEAQ (reference sequence). V lost 5 bases to trimming and J lost 4 bases, with 9 bases between them. There are 13 residues in the CDR3. The CDR3 spells CASSPKTYNEQFF. The CDR3 nucleotides read TGTGCCAGCAGCCCTAAGACATACAATGAGCAGTTCTTC.